This T cell receptor beta chain was documented in a study of shared clonotypes between healthy human individuals. For the study at large: Per donor, CD8 memory used one plate, CD8 naive used two, CD4 memory used three and CD4 naive used three. Notes on the study in general: Donor scarcity curtailed the genetic and exposure-history diversity represented herein. Sampling was confined to blood; repertoires within tissues likely differ.

Measured with immunoSEQ multiplex PCR; TCRdb has only the in-frame clones, and not every one. The data show 2 million or so clones, about 95% seen once. Positive CCR7 selection of CD45RO-negative cells yielded the naive CD8 cells, and terminally differentiated effector memory CD45RA+ cells were excluded. Adult Caucasians living in Nashville, Tennessee made up all of the donors. CDR1 is WSHSY and CDR2 is SAAADI in the germline V gene. CDR3 length: 12 amino acids. In the case of this clone: Its specificity is unknown. One end of the junction fails to match germline, which may point to a read error. The same CDR3 arises from other DNA sequences in this sample as well.

The material sequenced was naive CD8+ T cells sorted from blood. This TCR derives from a man younger than 35 in good health. The chain combines TRBV10-2 with TRBJ2-5; no clear D gene. The CDR3 is CASSEYQETQYF. Here the CDR3 DNA reads TGCGCCAGCAGCGAGTACCAAGAGACCCAGTACTTC.